This T cell receptor (beta chain) derives from a study of blood T cell repertoires in COVID-19. Some clones are missing from TCRdb's copy, which holds only in-frame ones; the method was immunoSEQ multiplex PCR. This table holds just over 650,000 clones, about 87% found once. The sample taken for sequencing was peripheral blood. The clonotype was recovered from a woman aged 18-35 years with acute or convalescent COVID-19.

The CDR3: CASSQERQGRTKRNEQFF. Written as DNA, the CDR3 is TGCGCCAGCAGCCAGGAAAGACAGGGGCGCACCAAACGGAATGAGCAGTTCTTC. This sequence joins TRBV4-1 and TRBJ2-1, with 8 bases matching TRBD1. With 3 bases clipped from V and 7 bases from J, the junction kept 17 bases outside the gene matches. CDR3 length: 18 residues. CDR1 and CDR2 (germline): MGHRA, YSYEKL.